This entry concerns a single T cell receptor beta chain. This clonotype was seen repeatedly, ten times or more. Its antigen has not been determined. No base quality information exists; no much larger clone differs at one position. TCR beta CDR3 regions were amplified from RNA transcripts. For the first round of RT-PCR on the TCR CDR3, the HTBI primer set was used together with the Qiagen OneStep RT-PCR kit. Libraries were constructed in a second round of multiplex PCR, after which size selection and purification were carried out. The libraries were sequenced on an Illumina HiSeq2000 using paired-end 100 bp reads. On the authors' methods: SOAPnuke was used to process the raw data, throwing out any read that contained adapters or uncalled bases, had a mean Phred below 15, or lacked an exact constant-primer or identifier match. COPE v1.2.5 was used to merge high-quality paired reads, and clonotypes were defined as unique nucleotide sequences. MiTCR v1.1 was used to align clonotypes to the IMGT TRBV, TRBD and TRBJ reference segments. Analysis was restricted to V-J combinations with a frequency above 0.0001, which covered about 99% of repertoires. A TCS score was defined as the ratio of F50 (clonal expansion) to E x V (chaos), with BLOSUM62-based TCRdist applied between CDR3 peptides within each V-J. Welch's t-statistics and random forest reduced 500 to 650 V-J features to roughly 13, which were used in a naive Bayes classifier (R e1071). The public reads were reprocessed in TCRdb via fastp at Q25 and MiXCR, keeping in-frame beta chains. Duplicate CDR3 protein sequences are folded into a single record with the most common DNA and genes. None of the V and J calls come from the authors' own analysis; TCRdb made them. Here the sample has some 720,000 distinct CDR3 sequences; 16% occur a single time. 8.4% of the sample lies in the top ten.

The data were taken from a study of T cells in Graves' hyperthyroidism and ophthalmopathy (dated by TCRdb to the late 2010s). With regard to the full study: Peripheral blood samples were taken at the time of initial diagnosis, prior to any treatment. A discovery cohort of approximately 97 patients, about 40 with Graves' ophthalmopathy and approximately 57 with stable Graves' hyperthyroidism, was used to find distinguishing TCR V-J signatures. Prospective prediction of ophthalmopathy was tested in an independent validation cohort of about 19 hyperthyroidism patients and some 17 patients who later progressed to ophthalmopathy. For training and testing, the 100 or so patients in the discovery cohort were randomly divided in a 7:3 ratio. The study also compared thyroid tissue and blood T-cell repertoires from several Graves' hyperthyroidism patients. Following sampling, methimazole starting at 30 mg daily was given to hyperthyroidism patients, and high-dose intravenous methylprednisolone was given to ophthalmopathy patients. TCR Vbeta CDR3 sequencing of 120 to 150 peripheral blood samples (43 ophthalmopathy, around 80 hyperthyroidism and around 17 progressor patients) is reported in the paper.

Here is what the overall study found, with its caveats: No statistical method was used to set the sample size in advance, and investigators knew the group allocation. In cross-validation, a model built on a 13 V-J signature told ophthalmopathy apart from stable hyperthyroidism with under 90% sensitivity and roughly 83% specificity, and in testing the same model reached 80%/75%. In validation, the model predicted progression to ophthalmopathy with around 71% sensitivity and roughly 75% specificity, a median of about 6.7 months before onset. Most expanded thyroid clonotypes (frequency above 0.001) were also detected in blood, a finding suggesting that blood repertoires may reflect thyroid immune responses.

From the cysteine up to the phenylalanine, the CDR3 has a length of 16 residues. The DNA shown is the 48-base CDR3, in frame from base 1. CDR1 and CDR2 (MNHEY, SMNVEV) derive from the germline V gene (reference sequence). V drops 2 bases and J drops 1 base, leaving 14 bases in between. Stable Graves' hyperthyroidism was defined as no progression to ophthalmopathy during 18 months of follow-up. The hyperthyroidism patients were between 18 and 65 years old and newly diagnosed, with a disease duration of less than 2 months. Patients with uncontrolled infections, other autoimmune diseases, pregnancy or lactation were excluded. Diagnoses relied on clinical symptoms, serum thyroxine and TRAb, thyroid ultrasound and orbital computed tomography. PBMCs were isolated from about 9.2 ml of fresh peripheral blood by Ficoll-Paque density gradient centrifugation. Total RNA was extracted with Trizol reagent, and quality was checked on an Agilent 2100 Bioanalyzer.

This receptor chain uses TRBV27 and TRBJ1-1, with an unclear D gene assignment. The sequence was obtained from a man between 18 and 35 years old with Graves' hyperthyroidism. Sample: blood. The DNA sequence is TGTGCCAGCAGTTTACAGGTCCCCTGGGGGAACACTGAAGCTTTCTTT. Protein translation: CASSLQVPWGNTEAFF.